One and the same sample provided the 21 T cell receptor beta chains below, sequenced in a study of T cells in Graves' hyperthyroidism and ophthalmopathy. Regions amplified from RNA transcripts were the TCR beta CDR3 regions. First-round RT-PCR of the TCR CDR3 relied on the HTBI primer set. TCRdb fed the multiplex PCR reads into MiXCR, producing one record per CDR3 protein. The sample consists of fewer than 750,000 distinct CDR3 sequences, about 14% of them appearing once. Sequencing was performed on blood. The receptors come from a woman aged 45-60 years with Graves' ophthalmopathy.

This clonotype was detected a few times. The gene calls are TRBV20-1 and TRBJ1-5; D gene unclear. The germline V gene encodes CDR1 DFQATT and CDR2 SNEGSKA (reference sequence). The V end lost 2 bases, the J end lost 2 bases, and 13 bases lay between the germline ends. The CDR3 sequence is 15 residues long. The CDR3 region has the DNA TGCAGTGCTAGACCGGCCCTCCTGGGCAATCAGCCCCAGCATTTT. This gives the protein CSARPALLGNQPQHF.

The chain carries TRBV28 and TRBJ2-7; 15 bases map to TRBD2. Germline CDR1 MDHEN, CDR2 SYDVKM. The CDR3 is 17 residues long. V was pared by 2 bases and J by 6 bases, with 8 bases of the junction left unmatched. The CDR3 nucleotides read TGTGCCAGCAGTTTAGGACTAGCGGGAGGGCGTGTGGGCGAGCAGTACTTC. It yields the protein CASSLGLAGGRVGEQYF.

The rearrangement joins TRBV5-1 to TRBJ1-1; no clear D gene. Per germline, CDR1 SGHRS and CDR2 YFSETQ. Trimming pared 0 bases from V and 1 base from J, leaving 10 bases between. This CDR3 region has 15 residues. CDR3 DNA: TGCGCCAGCAGCTTGGCCTACGGTCCGAACACTGAAGCTTTCTTT. This gives the protein CASSLAYGPNTEAFF.

Turning to this clonotype: Being one base from a much bigger clone, this may be a read error. The chain links TRBV6-2 or TRBV6-3 to TRBJ2-7; D gene unclear. Germline CDR1 MNHEY, CDR2 SVGEGT. Trimming took 1 base from V and 5 from J, leaving 18 bases between them. CDR3 size: 16 residues. The chain's CDR3 is CASSYLARPDRDEQYF. Here the CDR3 DNA reads TGTGCCAGCAGTTACTTGGCCCGACCGGATCGGGACGAGCAGTACTTC.

This chain links TRBV9 with TRBJ1-1; possibly TRBD1 for D (6 bases). Germline V lookup: CDR1 SGDLS, CDR2 YYNGEE. The V and J ends lost 0 bases and 2 bases respectively, with 17 bases between them. The CDR3 is 17 amino acids. CDR3 residues: CASSVGGSRTVNTEAFF. The CDR3 DNA sequence: TGTGCCAGCAGCGTAGGGGGTTCGCGGACAGTAAACACTGAAGCTTTCTTT.

The rearrangement joins TRBV14 to TRBJ2-1; D gene ambiguous. Per germline, CDR1 SGHDN and CDR2 FVKESK. The CDR3 covers 14 residues. Between the trimmed V and J ends, which lost 0 bases and 10 bases, there was a span of 13 bases. CDR3 residues: CASSQDRARSEQFF. CDR3 DNA: TGTGCCAGCAGCCAAGATCGGGCCCGATCGGAGCAGTTCTTC.

Ten or more counts support this clonotype. The chain combines TRBV28 with TRBJ2-5; D gene ambiguous. Trimming shortened V by 1 base and J by 2 bases, and 17 bases separated the two germline ends. The CDR3 length is 17 residues. Germline V gene data show CDR1 as MDHEN and CDR2 as SYDVKM. As DNA, the CDR3 is TGTGCCAGCAGTTTATCCCCCCCCAGGATGGGGCAAGAGACCCAGTACTTC. Protein sequence: CASSLSPPRMGQETQYF.

This clonotype was seen repeatedly, ten times or more. The genes are TRBV29-1 and TRBJ2-1; weak D call: TRBD1 (6 bases). The V gene lost 0 bases and the J gene lost 4 bases, with 25 bases spanning the gap. The CDR3 length is 19 residues. The germline V gene has CDR1 SQVTM and CDR2 ANQGSEA. The CDR3 is CSVEDLLFLGQRKYNEQFF. The CDR3, as DNA: TGCAGCGTTGAAGATCTTTTGTTTCTCGGACAGAGAAAATACAATGAGCAGTTCTTC.

The chain employs TRBV29-1 and TRBJ1-1; 7 bases fit TRBD1. Germline V gene lookup returns CDR1 SQVTM and CDR2 ANQGSEA. The junction had 12 bases not matched to a gene; V was cut back by 7 bases and J by 4 bases. The CDR3 totals 14 residues. Written as DNA, the CDR3 is TGCAGCGACCCACGGACAGGCCGTCTCACTGAAGCTTTCTTT. Translated: CSDPRTGRLTEAFF.

The genes are TRBV20-1 and TRBJ2-1, with 8 bases aligning to TRBD2. The CDR3 is 15 amino acids. Per the germline V gene, CDR1 is DFQATT and CDR2 is SNEGSKA (reference sequence). V was clipped by 4 bases and J by 1 base; unmatched bases: 6. Written as DNA, the CDR3 is TGCAGTGCTAAAGAAACTAGCGGTTCCTACAATGAGCAGTTCTTC. It yields the protein CSAKETSGSYNEQFF.

This chain's CDR3 is CASNLMDEVYTEAFF. In nucleotides, the CDR3 is TGTGCCAGCAATCTGATGGATGAGGTGTACACTGAAGCTTTCTTT. The chain is built from TRBV28 and TRBJ1-1; no clear D. In germline, CDR1 is MDHEN, CDR2 SYDVKM. Trimming cost V 7 bases and J 3 bases, with 18 bases left between them. The CDR3 runs 15 residues.

At least ten counts were recorded for this clonotype. This chain connects TRBV5-8 to TRBJ2-5; D is possibly TRBD2 (5 bases). Trimming took 0 bases from V and 1 from J, leaving 16 bases between them. The germline V gene encodes CDR1 SGHTS and CDR2 YDEGEE. The CDR3 totals 17 residues. This CDR3 is CASSLAFDVSGQETQYF. As DNA, the CDR3 is TGTGCCAGCAGCTTGGCCTTTGATGTCAGCGGCCAAGAGACCCAGTACTTC.

This clonotype was recorded at least ten times. This chain links TRBV7-8 with TRBJ2-1, with 9 nucleotides matching TRBD2. Trimming took 3 bases from V and 2 from J; bases not matched to a gene: 2. This CDR3 spans 15 amino acids. Germline V gene lookup returns CDR1 SGHVS and CDR2 FQNEAQ. The CDR3 loop is CASSFLAGAYNEQFF. CDR3 nucleotides: TGTGCCAGCAGCTTCTTAGCGGGAGCCTACAATGAGCAGTTCTTC.

The chain carries TRBV6-1 and TRBJ1-4; D may be TRBD1 (6 bases). The germline gives CDR1 MNHNS, CDR2 SASEGT. The CDR3 extends over 12 amino acids. Deletions cut 6 bases from V and 7 bases from J, with 9 bases between. The CDR3 here is CASRGGGEKLFF. CDR3 coding DNA: TGTGCCAGCAGAGGGGGAGGTGAAAAACTGTTTTTT.

This clonotype showed up many times. J is TRBJ2-5 and V is TRBV12-3 or TRBV12-4; D possibly corresponds to TRBD2 (5 bases). The CDR3 runs to 15 residues. V lost 5 bases and J 3 bases, leaving 16 bases between the germline ends. As DNA, the CDR3 is TGTGCCAGCAGTACCTGGACTCTTGGAGAAGAGACCCAGTACTTC. It encodes CASSTWTLGEETQYF.

V is TRBV14 and J is TRBJ2-1, with D tentatively TRBD1 (5 bases). The germline gives CDR1 SGHDN, CDR2 FVKESK. The CDR3 contains 15 residues. Trimming shortened V by 2 bases and J by 7 bases, and 15 bases separated the two germline ends. Here the CDR3 DNA reads TGTGCCAGCAGCCAAACGGGCAGGGCACGGAATGAGCAGTTCTTC. Its protein product is CASSQTGRARNEQFF.

This clonotype was counted a few times. The chain couples TRBV28 to TRBJ2-1, with D possibly TRBD2 on 6 matching bases. The CDR3 runs to 14 residues. Germline assignment: CDR1 MDHEN and CDR2 SYDVKM. The ends were cut back, 7 bases at V and 0 bases at J, with 10 bases in the middle. The DNA for the CDR3 is TGTGCCAGCACAGGACTAAGCTCCTACAATGAGCAGTTCTTC. The encoded protein is CASTGLSSYNEQFF.

This clonotype has at least ten counts. The gene calls are TRBV6-2 or TRBV6-3 and TRBJ1-1; the D gene is possibly TRBD1 (5 bases). This CDR3 comprises 17 residues. Between the trimmed V and J ends, which lost 6 bases and 0 bases, there was a span of 20 bases. Germline CDR1 reads MNHEY; CDR2 reads SVGEGT. CDR3 sequence reads: CASSYAGGGPLNTEAFF. The CDR3 DNA follows: TGTGCCAGCAGCTATGCAGGTGGGGGACCCCTGAACACTGAAGCTTTCTTT.

This clonotype occurred many times. The chain combines TRBV6-1 with TRBJ1-5; D is ambiguous. The CDR3 has 14 amino acids. V was trimmed by 2 bases and J by 2 bases, leaving 7 bases between them. Germline V gives CDR1 MNHNS, CDR2 SASEGT. The CDR3 here is CASSESGGNQPQHF. CDR3 bases: TGTGCCAGCAGTGAATCCGGGGGCAATCAGCCCCAGCATTTT.

The rearrangement uses TRBV7-9 and TRBJ2-3; weak D call: TRBD2 (7 bases). Trimming removed 1 base at V and 2 bases at J, with 16 bases between. In germline, CDR1 is SEHNR, CDR2 FQNEAQ (reference sequence). This CDR3 is 17 amino acids long. The CDR3 loop reads CASSLDLRGAHTDTQYF. The CDR3 DNA sequence: TGTGCCAGCAGCTTAGACCTTCGGGGGGCTCACACAGATACGCAGTATTTT.

This clonotype was seen at least ten times. The V call is TRBV12-5, the J call TRBJ2-3; 8 positions agree with TRBD2. The CDR3 covers 15 residues. Per germline, CDR1 LGHNT and CDR2 FRNRAP. V shed 1 base, J shed 3 bases, and the junction held 3 bases outside the gene matches. The CDR3 DNA is TGTGCTAGTGGTTTGGGTAGCGGGACGACAGATACGCAGTATTTT. It is translated as CASGLGSGTTDTQYF. The variable domain in full, with the rest retrieved from reference TRBV12-5 and TRBJ2-3, is DARVTQTPRHKVTEMGQEVTMRCQPILGHNTVFWYRQTMMQGLELLAYFRNRAPLDDSGMPKDRFSAEMPDATLATLKIQPSEPRDSAVYFCASGLGSGTTDTQYFGPGTRLTVL.